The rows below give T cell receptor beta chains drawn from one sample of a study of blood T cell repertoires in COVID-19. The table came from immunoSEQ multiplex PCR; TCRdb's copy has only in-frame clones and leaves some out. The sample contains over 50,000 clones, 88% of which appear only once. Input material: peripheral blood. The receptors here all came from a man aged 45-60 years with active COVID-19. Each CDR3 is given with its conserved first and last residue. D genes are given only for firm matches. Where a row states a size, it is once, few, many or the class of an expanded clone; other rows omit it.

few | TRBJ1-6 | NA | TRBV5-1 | TGCGCCAGCAGCGTTGTAACGGGGTGGAATTCACCCCTCCACTTT | CASSVVTGWNSPLHF
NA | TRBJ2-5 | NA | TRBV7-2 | TGTGCCAGCAGTTTAAATAGGGGCGCGGAGACCCAGTACTTC | CASSLNRGAETQYF
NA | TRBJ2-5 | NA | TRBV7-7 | TGTGCCAGCAGCAAGGGATGGGGGGACCAAGAGACCCAGTACTTC | CASSKGWGDQETQYF
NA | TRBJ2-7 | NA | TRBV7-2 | TGTGCCAGCAGCTTGAGCTCCTACGAGCAGTACTTC | CASSLSSYEQYF
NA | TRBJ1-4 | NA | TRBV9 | TGTGCCAGCAGCGTTAGTTCAACTAATGAAAAACTGTTTTTT | CASSVSSTNEKLFF
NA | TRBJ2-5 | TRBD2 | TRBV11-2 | TGTGCCAGCAGCTTACGCGGGGGGGCCTGGGAGACCCAGTACTTC | CASSLRGGAWETQYF
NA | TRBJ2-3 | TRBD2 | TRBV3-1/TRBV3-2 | TGTGCCAGCAGCCGCAGCGGGGGGGCAGATACGCAGTATTTT | CASSRSGGADTQYF
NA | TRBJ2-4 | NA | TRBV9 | TGTGCCAGCAGCCCCGGGGGCAAAAACATTCAGTACTTC | CASSPGGKNIQYF
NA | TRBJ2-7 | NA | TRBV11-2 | TGTGCCAGCAGCTCAGCGCGGTACCCTTCCTACGAGCAGTACTTC | CASSSARYPSYEQYF
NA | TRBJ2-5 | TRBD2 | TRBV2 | TGTGCCAGCACCAGCGGGGGGGTGGAGACCCAGTACTTC | CASTSGGVETQYF
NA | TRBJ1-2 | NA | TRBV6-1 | TGTGCCAGCAGTGAAGTAGGAGGGTTCGACACCTTC | CASSEVGGFDTF
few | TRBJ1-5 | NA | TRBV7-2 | TGTGCCAGCAGCTTGGCCTCCCAAAACAATCAGCCCCAGCATTTT | CASSLASQNNQPQHF
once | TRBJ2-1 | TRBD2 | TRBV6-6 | TGTGCCAGCACCATGGGGGAGGGCGGGGGGGAGCAGTTCTTC | CASTMGEGGGEQFF
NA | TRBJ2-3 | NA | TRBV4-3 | TGCGCCAGCAGCCCCGCACTAGCATACACAGATACGCAGTATTTT | CASSPALAYTDTQYF
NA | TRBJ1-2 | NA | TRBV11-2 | TGTGCCAGCAGCCCAAACACAGGGTATGGCTACACCTTC | CASSPNTGYGYTF
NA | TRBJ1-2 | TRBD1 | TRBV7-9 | TGTGCCAGCAGCTCGACAGGGGGAGGCTACACCTTC | CASSSTGGGYTF
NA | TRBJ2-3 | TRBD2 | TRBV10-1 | TGCGCCAGCACTCAGGGACTAGCGGGGGCGTTGGGCACAGATACGCAGTATTTT | CASTQGLAGALGTDTQYF
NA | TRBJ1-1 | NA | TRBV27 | TGTGCCAGCAGTACCTACAGCGGCACTGAAGCTTTCTTT | CASSTYSGTEAFF
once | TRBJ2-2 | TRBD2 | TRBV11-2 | TGTGCCAGCAGCCTAGCGGGGGGGAACACCGGGGAGCTGTTTTTT | CASSLAGGNTGELFF
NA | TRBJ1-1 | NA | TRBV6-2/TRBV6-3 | TGTGCCAGCAGTTACTTGGGAGCCGAAGCTTTCTTT | CASSYLGAEAFF
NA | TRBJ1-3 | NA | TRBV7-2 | TGTGCCAGCAGCTCACGACAGGAAGGCACCATATATTTT | CASSSRQEGTIYF
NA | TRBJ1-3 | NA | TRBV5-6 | TGTGCCAGCAGCTTTCGAGGGATTCCCTCTGGAAACACCATATATTTT | CASSFRGIPSGNTIYF
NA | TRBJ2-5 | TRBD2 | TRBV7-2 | TGTGCCAGCAGCTTATGGAGCGGGGGCGAGACCCAGTACTTC | CASSLWSGGETQYF
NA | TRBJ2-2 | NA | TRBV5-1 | TGCGCCAGCAGCACCGGGGGAGCTAACACCGGGGAGCTGTTTTTT | CASSTGGANTGELFF
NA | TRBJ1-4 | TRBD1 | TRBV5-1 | TGCGCCAGCAGCCCGGGGGCCATAGGGACAGGGGGCGAAAAACTGTTTTTT | CASSPGAIGTGGEKLFF
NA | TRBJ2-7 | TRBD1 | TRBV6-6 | TGTGCCAGCAGTTATGGGGACAGCTACGAGCAGTACTTC | CASSYGDSYEQYF
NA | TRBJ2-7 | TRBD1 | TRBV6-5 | TGTGCCAGCAGTTACGGACAGGGGAGGGCTTCCTACGAGCAGTACTTC | CASSYGQGRASYEQYF
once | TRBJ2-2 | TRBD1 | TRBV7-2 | TGTGCCAGCAGCTCTTACAGGGGGCACACCGGGGAGCTGTTTTTT | CASSSYRGHTGELFF
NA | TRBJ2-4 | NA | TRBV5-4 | TGTGCCAGCAGCTTCGGAGGATCGGGAAACATTCAGTACTTC | CASSFGGSGNIQYF
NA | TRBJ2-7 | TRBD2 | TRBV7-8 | TGTGCCAGCACAAAAAGGGTAGCGGGGGCGGACGAGCAGTACTTC | CASTKRVAGADEQYF
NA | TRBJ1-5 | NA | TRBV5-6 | TGTGCCAGCAGCTTGCGGCAGGGGAATCAGCCCCAGCATTTT | CASSLRQGNQPQHF
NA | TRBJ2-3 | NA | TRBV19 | TGTGCCAGTAGTCCGAGGGTAGGCACAGATACGCAGTATTTT | CASSPRVGTDTQYF
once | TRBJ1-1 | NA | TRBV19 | TGTGCCAGCGGACAGCAGGACACTGAAGCTTTCTTT | CASGQQDTEAFF
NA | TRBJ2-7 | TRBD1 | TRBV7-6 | TGTGCCAGCAGCCTCTCGACAGGGCCTCAGGGCGAGCAGTACTTC | CASSLSTGPQGEQYF
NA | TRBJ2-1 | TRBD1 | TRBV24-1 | TGTGCCACCAGTGAGACAGGGTGGAATGAGCAGTTCTTC | CATSETGWNEQFF
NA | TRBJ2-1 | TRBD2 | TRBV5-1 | TGCGCCAGCAATCCTAGCGGCGCGTTTAATGAGGAGCAGTTCTTC | CASNPSGAFNEEQFF
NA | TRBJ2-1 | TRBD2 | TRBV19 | TGTGCCAGTAGTGGCGGGACTAGCGGCTACAATGAGCAGTTCTTC | CASSGGTSGYNEQFF
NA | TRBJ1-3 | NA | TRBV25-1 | TGTGCCAGCAGTAACGGGTATGGAAACACCATATATTTT | CASSNGYGNTIYF
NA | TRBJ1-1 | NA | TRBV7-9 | TGTGCCAGCAGCCTCCCGGAAGGGGTCCTGAACACTGAAGCTTTCTTT | CASSLPEGVLNTEAFF
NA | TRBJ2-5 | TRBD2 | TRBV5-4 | TGTGCCAGCAGCTTAGAGAGCGGGGGAAAAGAGACCCAGTACTTC | CASSLESGGKETQYF